At least ten counts were recorded for the clone carrying this T cell receptor (beta chain). Its antigen is still unknown. This specimen comes from a study of post-analysis software for immune sequencing data. Study outcomes and limitations: Included in a set of a handful of TRBV segments more frequent in patients than controls were TRBV5-6, TRBV5-1 and TRBV20-1. Samples prepared in the same batch strongly co-clustered by F measure.

The V segment lost 6 bases and the J segment 6 bases; nucleotides outside the gene matches: 4. Germline CDR1 and CDR2: SEHNR and FQNEAQ (reference sequence). This CDR3 is built from 14 residues. Unique molecular identifiers had been added to the TCR beta cDNA libraries. With roughly 0.85 to 11 million T cells as the source, roughly 0.5 million cDNA molecules resulted. Via MiXCR, TCRdb re-called the PCR reads, giving one row per CDR3 protein. Seen here are about 180,000 distinct CDR3 sequences, approximately 30% observed once, and the top ten hold about 1.6%. Sequencing used blood. The genes are TRBV7-9 and TRBJ2-1; 11 bases fit TRBD2. The sequence was obtained from a girl aged 10-17 years with multiple sclerosis. The CDR3, as DNA: TGTGCCAGCAGACTAGCGGGAGTGGGCAATGAGCAGTTCTTC. This sequence encodes CASRLAGVGNEQFF. Combining the CDR3 with reference TRBV7-9 and TRBJ2-1 gives the whole variable domain DTGVSQNPRHKITKRGQNVTFRCDPISEHNRLYWYRQTLGQGPEFLTYFQNEAQLEKSRLLSDRFSAERPKGSFSTLEIQRTEQGDSAMYLCASRLAGVGNEQFFGPGTRLTVL.